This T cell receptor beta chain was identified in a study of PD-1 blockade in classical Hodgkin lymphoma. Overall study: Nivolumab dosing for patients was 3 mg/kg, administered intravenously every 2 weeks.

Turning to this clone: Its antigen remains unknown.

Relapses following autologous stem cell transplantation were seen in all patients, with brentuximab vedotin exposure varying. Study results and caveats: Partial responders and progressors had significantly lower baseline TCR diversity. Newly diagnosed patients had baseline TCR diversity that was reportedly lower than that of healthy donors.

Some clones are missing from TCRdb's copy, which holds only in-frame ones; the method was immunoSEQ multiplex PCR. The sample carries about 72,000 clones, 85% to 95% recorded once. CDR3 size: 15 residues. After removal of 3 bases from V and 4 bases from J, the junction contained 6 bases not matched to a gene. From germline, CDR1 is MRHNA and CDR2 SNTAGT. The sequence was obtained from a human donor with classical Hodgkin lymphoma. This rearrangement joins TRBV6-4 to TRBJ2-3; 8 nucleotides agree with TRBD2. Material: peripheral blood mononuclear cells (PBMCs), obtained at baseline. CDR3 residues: CASSDTGGWPDTQYF. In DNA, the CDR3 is TGTGCCAGCAGTGATACGGGAGGGTGGCCAGATACGCAGTATTTT.